This TCR beta chain is drawn from a study of blood T cell repertoires in COVID-19. Trimming pared 3 bases from V and 7 bases from J, leaving 23 bases between. The CDR3 sequence is 17 residues long. In germline, CDR1 is SGHNT, CDR2 YYREEE (reference sequence). The protocol was immunoSEQ multiplex PCR, while the TCRdb copy is restricted to in-frame clones and leaves out a portion. The repertoire includes about 42,000 clones, roughly 90% of them detected once, and approximately 0.37% sits in the top ten. This sequence was found in a human donor in a cohort sampled during active COVID-19. The sample taken for sequencing was peripheral blood. This sequence joins TRBV5-4 and TRBJ1-3, with D possibly being TRBD1 (6 bases). CDR3 DNA: TGTGCCAGCAGCTCGAAGTTTACGGGGGGCGTTGGTAACACCATATATTTT. Encoded protein: CASSSKFTGGVGNTIYF.